Described below is a single T cell receptor (beta chain) sequence and its context. Its antigen is as yet unknown. Sequenced by immunoSEQ multiplex PCR; TCRdb stores in-frame clones only, minus some. The repertoire holds 13,000 to 15,000 clones, with over 70% as singletons. The data were obtained in a study of CD4+ T cells in melanoma. Study-wide points: Diverse differentiation states were reported for melanoma neoantigen-specific CD4+ T cells. A reported correlation linked neoantigen-specific CD4+ T cells to CD8+, macrophage and B cell function.

The sequence was collected from a human donor with melanoma. The sequencing input was cells from a culture (not recorded whether cultured in vitro).

The CDR3 loop is CASRTGGTGELFF. CDR3 in DNA: TGTGCCAGCAGGACAGGGGGGACCGGGGAGCTGTTTTTT. The rearrangement uses TRBV6-1 and TRBJ2-2; 9 nucleotides align to TRBD1. This CDR3 is built from 13 residues. After removal of 6 bases from V and 5 bases from J, the junction contained 1 base not matched to a gene. Germline assignment: CDR1 MNHNS and CDR2 SASEGT.